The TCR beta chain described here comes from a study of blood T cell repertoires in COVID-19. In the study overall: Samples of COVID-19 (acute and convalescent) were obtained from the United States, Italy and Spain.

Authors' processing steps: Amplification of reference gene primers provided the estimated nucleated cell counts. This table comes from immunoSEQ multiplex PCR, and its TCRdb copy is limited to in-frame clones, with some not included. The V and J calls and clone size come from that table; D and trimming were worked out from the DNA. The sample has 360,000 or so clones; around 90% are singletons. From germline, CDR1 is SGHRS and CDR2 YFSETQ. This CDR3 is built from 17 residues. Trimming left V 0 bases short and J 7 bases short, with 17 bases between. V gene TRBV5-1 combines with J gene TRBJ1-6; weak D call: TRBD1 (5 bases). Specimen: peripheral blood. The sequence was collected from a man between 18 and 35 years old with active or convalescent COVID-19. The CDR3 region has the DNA TGCGCCAGCAGCTTGGCCCAGCGGGGGTCACGCAATTCACCCCTCCACTTT. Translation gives CASSLAQRGSRNSPLHF.